This T cell receptor (beta chain) was identified during a study of identical twins. Study-wide results and limits: Excess sharing between twins was weaker in beta out-of-frame sequences. Partial confounding of zero-insertion analyses by invariant MAIT and iNKT cells was possible.

cDNA molecules carried unique molecular identifiers, and template switching added a universal primer site. TCRdb re-derived calls from the 5' RACE reads in MiXCR, one entry per CDR3 protein. Among under 500,000 distinct CDR3 sequences listed, roughly an eighth were seen once. For this clonotype: What it binds is unknown.

The data also belong to a second study, concerning yellow fever vaccine responses in identical twins.

This receptor was taken from a woman under 30 in good health. Input material: CD4+ T cells sorted from blood.

The CDR3: CASSYVALQHASTDTQYF. CDR3 DNA sequence: TGTGCCAGCAGTTACGTTGCCCTTCAACACGCTAGCACAGATACGCAGTATTTT. The gene calls are TRBV6-2 or TRBV6-3 and TRBJ2-3, with no clear D. Trimming removed 2 bases from V and 0 bases from J, with 18 bases in between. The CDR3 contains 18 residues. CDR1 is MNHEY, CDR2 SVGEGT, per germline.